One sample yielded the 9 T cell receptor beta chains listed below, sequenced in a study of T-cell memory formation after mild COVID-19. TCRdb re-called the 5' RACE reads through MiXCR, storing one row per CDR3 protein. The data contain approximately 570,000 distinct CDR3 sequences, more than 15% of them singletons. Source material: PBMCs or a T cell subset sorted from them (not recorded which). These receptors came from an adult woman who had mild COVID-19 (a few samples of this study predate the infection). Cell type and time point are not known.

The chain is built from TRBV25-1 and TRBJ1-2; D is undetermined. V was cut by 7 bases and J by 8 bases, with 17 bases left in between. Germline V gene sequence: CDR1 MGHDK, CDR2 SYGVNS. The CDR3 loop spans 13 amino acids. The CDR3 DNA is TGTGCCAGCACGACCGACCCGGGTTACGGCTACACCTTC. Its protein is CASTTDPGYGYTF.

This clonotype was counted a few times. Written as DNA, the CDR3 is TGCGCCAGCAGCACAGACAGGGCGAACACTGAAGCTTTCTTT. Protein: CASSTDRANTEAFF. The genes are TRBV5-1 and TRBJ1-1, with 7 positions matching TRBD1. Germline V gives CDR1 SGHRS, CDR2 YFSETQ. CDR3 length: 14 amino acids. Trimming took 4 bases from V and 1 from J; bases not matched to a gene: 4. Complete variable domain (other parts from reference TRBV5-1 and TRBJ1-1): KAGVTQTPRYLIKTRGQQVTLSCSPISGHRSVSWYQQTPGQGLQFLFEYFSETQRNKGNFPGRFSGRQFSNSRSEMNVSTLELGDSALYLCASSTDRANTEAFFGQGTRLTVV.

This clonotype has more than one count but fewer than ten. The chain combines TRBV6-2 or TRBV6-3 with TRBJ2-1, with 8 nucleotides matching TRBD2. J was trimmed by 2 bases and V by 6 bases; bases with no gene match: 9. Germline V gene sequence: CDR1 MNHEY, CDR2 SVGEGT. This CDR3 comprises 16 residues. The CDR3 DNA sequence: TGTGCCAGCAGACCCGCGGGGGGCGATCCCTACAATGAGCAGTTCTTC. Protein product: CASRPAGGDPYNEQFF.

This clonotype has just a few counts. This chain links TRBV6-6 with TRBJ2-7, with TRBD1 identical over 10 bases. This CDR3 contains 16 residues. Germline V gives CDR1 MNHNY, CDR2 SVGAGI (reference sequence). V shed 0 bases and J 6 bases; nucleotides not matched to a gene: 8. The CDR3 sequence: CASSYSSVRTGGEQYF. The CDR3, as DNA: TGTGCCAGCAGTTACTCGAGCGTTAGGACAGGGGGCGAGCAGTACTTC.

This clonotype was found many times. The genes are TRBV6-5 and TRBJ2-3; D is perhaps TRBD2 (6 bases). The V end lost 4 bases, the J end lost 9 bases, and 8 bases lay between the germline ends. The germline gives CDR1 MNHEY, CDR2 SVGAGI. This CDR3 comprises 11 residues. The CDR3 DNA is TGTGCCAGCAGTTCTGGGGGGACGCAGTATTTT. As protein: CASSSGGTQYF.

This clonotype was counted between two and nine times. The chain combines TRBV15 with TRBJ2-3; TRBD2 agrees at 9 bases. CDR1 and CDR2 from the germline V gene are LNHNV and YYDKDF (reference sequence). The CDR3 runs to 16 residues. The V gene end was trimmed by 2 bases and the J gene end by 6 bases; junction bases not matched to a gene: 9. Here the CDR3 DNA reads TGTGCCACCAGCAGAAGTCCTAGCGGGACCACGGATACGCAGTATTTT. Translating gives CATSRSPSGTTDTQYF.

This chain links TRBV27 with TRBJ1-1; 10 bases fit TRBD1. With V trimmed by 7 bases and J by 0 bases, 8 bases remained unmatched. The V gene's germline CDR1 is MNHEY and CDR2 SMNVEV (reference sequence). This CDR3 region has 16 residues. The CDR3 spells CASNRGQGLVNTEAFF. DNA for the CDR3: TGTGCCAGCAACAGGGGACAGGGGTTAGTGAACACTGAAGCTTTCTTT.

This clonotype was counted between two and nine times. The gene calls are TRBV7-3 and TRBJ2-1; no definite D call. Germline values: CDR1 SGHTA, CDR2 FQGTGA. Trimming shortened V by 0 bases and J by 5 bases, and 8 bases separated the two germline ends. The CDR3 extends over 14 amino acids. CDR3 sequence (DNA): TGTGCCAGCAGCTTAACCCCAGGCAACAATGAGCAGTTCTTC. The encoded protein is CASSLTPGNNEQFF.

V gene TRBV7-6 combines with J gene TRBJ2-7; TRBD2 might be the D (6 bases). Between the trimmed V and J ends, which lost 6 bases and 4 bases, there was a span of 25 bases. CDR1 SGHVS and CDR2 FNYEAQ come from the germline V gene. The CDR3 is made up of 17 amino acids. CDR3 sequence (DNA): TGTGCCAGCAGTACAGACAGTTCCAAATCCGGGGGTTACGAGCAGTACTTC. Its translation is CASSTDSSKSGGYEQYF.